This TCR beta chain was sequenced in a study of cytomegalovirus exposure and HLA in healthy donors. Background on the study: The study placed less than 90% of its approximately 400 genotyped donors in the Caucasian-associated ancestry cluster.

In its sample, this clone was seen a few times. The PCR ran on 60 Vbeta and 13 Jbeta primers. Sequenced by immunoSEQ multiplex PCR; TCRdb stores in-frame clones only, minus some. The sample records around 72,000 clones, 65% to 80% being singletons. The sequence derives from a middle-aged man in good health and CMV-seropositive. The sequenced sample consisted of PBMCs.

CDR3 loop: CASSKDSSYEQYF. The CDR3 DNA sequence: TGCGCCAGCAGCAAAGACAGCTCCTACGAGCAGTACTTC. The V call is TRBV5-1, the J call TRBJ2-7, with D perhaps matching TRBD1 (5 bases). CDR3 length: 13 residues. V was clipped by 4 bases and J by 0 bases, with 8 bases between them. Germline CDR1 reads SGHRS; CDR2 reads YFSETQ.